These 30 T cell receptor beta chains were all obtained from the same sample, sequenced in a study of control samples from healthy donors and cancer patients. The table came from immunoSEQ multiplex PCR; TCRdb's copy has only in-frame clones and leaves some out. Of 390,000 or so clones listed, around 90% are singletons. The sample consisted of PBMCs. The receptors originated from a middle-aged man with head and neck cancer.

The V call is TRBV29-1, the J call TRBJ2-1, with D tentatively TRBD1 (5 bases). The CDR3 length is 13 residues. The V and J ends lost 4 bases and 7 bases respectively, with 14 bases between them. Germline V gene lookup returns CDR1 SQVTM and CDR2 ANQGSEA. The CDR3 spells CSVGQGSGNEQFF. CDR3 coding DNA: TGCAGCGTTGGTCAGGGTAGTGGGAATGAGCAGTTCTTC.

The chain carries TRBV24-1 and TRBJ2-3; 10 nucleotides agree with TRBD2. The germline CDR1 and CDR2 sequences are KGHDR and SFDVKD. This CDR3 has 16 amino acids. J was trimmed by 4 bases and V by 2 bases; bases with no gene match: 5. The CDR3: CATSDSAGGPADTQYF. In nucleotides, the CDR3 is TGTGCCACCAGTGATTCAGCGGGGGGGCCTGCAGATACGCAGTATTTT.

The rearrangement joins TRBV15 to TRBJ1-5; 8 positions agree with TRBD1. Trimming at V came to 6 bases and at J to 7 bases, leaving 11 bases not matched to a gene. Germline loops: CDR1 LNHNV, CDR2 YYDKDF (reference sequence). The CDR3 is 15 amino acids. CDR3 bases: TGTGCCACCAGGTCTGACAGGGGTTTCGGGCAGCCCCAGCATTTT. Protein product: CATRSDRGFGQPQHF.

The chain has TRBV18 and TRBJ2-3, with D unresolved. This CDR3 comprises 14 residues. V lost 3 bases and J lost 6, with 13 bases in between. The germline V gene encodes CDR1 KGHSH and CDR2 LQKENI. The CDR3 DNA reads TGTGCCAGCTCACCGAACCTAGGACCGGATACGCAGTATTTT. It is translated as CASSPNLGPDTQYF.

DNA of the CDR3: TGCGCCAGCAACCATCCCCACCGGGACTTCTCCTACGAGCAGTACTTC. It is translated as CASNHPHRDFSYEQYF. This chain links TRBV4-1 with TRBJ2-7; tentative D call: TRBD2 (6 bases). Germline V gene lookup returns CDR1 MGHRA and CDR2 YSYEKL. V lost 7 bases and J lost 0, with 19 bases in between. This CDR3 spans 16 amino acids.

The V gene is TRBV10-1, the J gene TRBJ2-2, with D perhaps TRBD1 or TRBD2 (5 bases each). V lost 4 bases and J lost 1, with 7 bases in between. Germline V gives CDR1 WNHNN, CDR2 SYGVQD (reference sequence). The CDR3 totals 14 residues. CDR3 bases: TGCGCCAGCAGTGGAGGGGTGAACACCGGGGAGCTGTTTTTT. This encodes CASSGGVNTGELFF.

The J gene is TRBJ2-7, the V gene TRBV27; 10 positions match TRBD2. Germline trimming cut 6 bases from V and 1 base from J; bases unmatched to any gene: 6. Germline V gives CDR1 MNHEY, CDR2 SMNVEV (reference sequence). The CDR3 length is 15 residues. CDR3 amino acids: CASSPSGSASYEQYF. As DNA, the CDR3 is TGTGCCAGCAGCCCTAGCGGGAGTGCGTCCTACGAGCAGTACTTC.

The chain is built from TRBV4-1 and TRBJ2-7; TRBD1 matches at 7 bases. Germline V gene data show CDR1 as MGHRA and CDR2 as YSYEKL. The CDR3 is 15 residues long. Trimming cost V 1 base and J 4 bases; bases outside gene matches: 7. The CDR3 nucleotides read TGCGCCAGCAGCCAAGTAAAAGGGACAGAGTACGAGCAGTACTTC. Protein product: CASSQVKGTEYEQYF.

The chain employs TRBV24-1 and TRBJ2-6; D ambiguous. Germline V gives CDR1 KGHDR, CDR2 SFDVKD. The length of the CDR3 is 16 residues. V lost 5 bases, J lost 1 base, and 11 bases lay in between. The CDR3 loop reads CATSASRASGANVLTF. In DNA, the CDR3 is TGTGCCACCAGTGCCTCGAGAGCTTCTGGGGCCAACGTCCTGACTTTC.

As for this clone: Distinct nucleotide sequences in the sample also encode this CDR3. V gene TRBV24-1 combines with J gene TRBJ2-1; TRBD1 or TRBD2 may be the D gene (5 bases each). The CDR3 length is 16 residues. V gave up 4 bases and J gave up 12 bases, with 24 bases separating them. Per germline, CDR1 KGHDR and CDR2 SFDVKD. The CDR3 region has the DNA TGTGCCACCAGTGACCCCACGGGGACCGGCAAGTCGGTGCAGTTCTTC. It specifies CATSDPTGTGKSVQFF.

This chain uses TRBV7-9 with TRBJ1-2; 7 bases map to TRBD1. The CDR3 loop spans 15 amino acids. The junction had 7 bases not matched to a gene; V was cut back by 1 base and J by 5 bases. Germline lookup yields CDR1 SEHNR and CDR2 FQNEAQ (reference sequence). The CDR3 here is CASSLVSQQGYGYTF. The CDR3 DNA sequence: TGTGCCAGCAGCTTAGTGTCCCAACAGGGGTATGGCTACACCTTC. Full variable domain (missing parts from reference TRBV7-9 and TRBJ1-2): DTGVSQNPRHKITKRGQNVTFRCDPISEHNRLYWYRQTLGQGPEFLTYFQNEAQLEKSRLLSDRFSAERPKGSFSTLEIQRTEQGDSAMYLCASSLVSQQGYGYTFGSGTRLTVV.

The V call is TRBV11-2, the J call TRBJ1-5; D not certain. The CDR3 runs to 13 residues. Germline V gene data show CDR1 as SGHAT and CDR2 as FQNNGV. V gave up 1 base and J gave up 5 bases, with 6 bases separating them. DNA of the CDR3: TGTGCCAGCAGCTTAGCCAGAGATCAGCCCCAGCATTTT. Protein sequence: CASSLARDQPQHF.

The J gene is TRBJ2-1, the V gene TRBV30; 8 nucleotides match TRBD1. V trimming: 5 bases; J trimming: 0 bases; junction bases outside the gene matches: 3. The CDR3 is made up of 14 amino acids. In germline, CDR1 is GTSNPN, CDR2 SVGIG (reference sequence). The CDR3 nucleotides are TGTGCCTGGTGGGACAGGAGCTCCTACAATGAGCAGTTCTTC. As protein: CAWWDRSSYNEQFF.

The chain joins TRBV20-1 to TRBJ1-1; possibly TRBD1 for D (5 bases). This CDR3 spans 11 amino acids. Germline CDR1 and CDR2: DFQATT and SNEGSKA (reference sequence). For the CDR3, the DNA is TGCAGGGGGGGAGGATACACTGAAGCTTTCTTT. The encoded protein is CRGGGYTEAFF.

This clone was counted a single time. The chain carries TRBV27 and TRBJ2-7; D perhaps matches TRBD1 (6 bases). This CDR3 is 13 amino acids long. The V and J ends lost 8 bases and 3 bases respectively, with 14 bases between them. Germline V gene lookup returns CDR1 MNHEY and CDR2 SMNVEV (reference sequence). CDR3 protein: CASGRTGYYEQYF. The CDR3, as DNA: TGTGCCAGCGGACGAACAGGGTACTACGAGCAGTACTTC.

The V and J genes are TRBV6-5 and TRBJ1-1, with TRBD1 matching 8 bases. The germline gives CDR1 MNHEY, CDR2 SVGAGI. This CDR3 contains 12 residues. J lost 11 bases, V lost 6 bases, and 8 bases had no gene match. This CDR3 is CASSDSGTGAFF. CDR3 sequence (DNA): TGTGCCAGCAGCGATTCCGGGACAGGTGCTTTCTTT.

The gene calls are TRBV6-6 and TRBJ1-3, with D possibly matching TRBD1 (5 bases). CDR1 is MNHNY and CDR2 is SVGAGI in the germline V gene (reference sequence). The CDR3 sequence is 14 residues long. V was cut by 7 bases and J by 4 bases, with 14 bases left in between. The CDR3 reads CASTPQGGGNTIYF. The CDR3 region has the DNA TGTGCCAGCACTCCGCAGGGAGGCGGAAACACCATATATTTT.

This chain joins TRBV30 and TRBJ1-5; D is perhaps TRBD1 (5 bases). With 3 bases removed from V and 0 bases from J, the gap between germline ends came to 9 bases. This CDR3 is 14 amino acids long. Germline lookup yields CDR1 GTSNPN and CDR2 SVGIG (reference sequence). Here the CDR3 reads CAWSRDLSNQPQHF. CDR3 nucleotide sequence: TGTGCCTGGAGCCGGGACCTTAGCAATCAGCCCCAGCATTTT.

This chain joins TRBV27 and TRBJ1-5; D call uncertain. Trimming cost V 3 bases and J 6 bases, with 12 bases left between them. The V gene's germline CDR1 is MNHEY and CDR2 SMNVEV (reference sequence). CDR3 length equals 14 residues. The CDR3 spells CASSFWGAGQPQHF. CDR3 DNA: TGTGCCAGCAGTTTTTGGGGAGCGGGTCAGCCCCAGCATTTT.

CDR3 region: CASSLPGGAQETQYF. The CDR3 DNA sequence: TGTGCCAGCAGCTTACCCGGGGGGGCCCAAGAGACCCAGTACTTC. This chain uses TRBV5-6 with TRBJ2-5; 8 bases agree with TRBD2. Unmatched junction bases numbered 4, after V lost 2 bases and J lost 1 base. CDR1 is SGHDT, CDR2 YYEEEE, per germline. CDR3 size: 15 residues.

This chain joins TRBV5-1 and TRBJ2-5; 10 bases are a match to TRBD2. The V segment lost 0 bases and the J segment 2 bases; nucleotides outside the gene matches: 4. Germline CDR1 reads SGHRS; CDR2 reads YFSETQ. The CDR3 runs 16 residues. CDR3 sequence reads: CASSLVASGGQETQYF. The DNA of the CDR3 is TGCGCCAGCAGCTTGGTGGCTAGCGGGGGTCAAGAGACCCAGTACTTC.

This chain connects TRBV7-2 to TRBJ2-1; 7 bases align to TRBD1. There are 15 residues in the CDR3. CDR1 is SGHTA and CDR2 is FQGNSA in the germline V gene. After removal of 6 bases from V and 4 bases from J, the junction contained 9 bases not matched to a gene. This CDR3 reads CASSPDRDQYNEQFF. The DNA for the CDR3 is TGTGCCAGCAGTCCCGACAGGGACCAATACAATGAGCAGTTCTTC.

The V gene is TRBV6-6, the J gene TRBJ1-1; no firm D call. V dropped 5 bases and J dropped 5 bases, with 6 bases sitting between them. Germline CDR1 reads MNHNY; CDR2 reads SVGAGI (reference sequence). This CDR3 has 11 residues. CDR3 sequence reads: CASSIGTEAFF. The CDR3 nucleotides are TGTGCCAGCAGTATTGGGACTGAAGCTTTCTTT.

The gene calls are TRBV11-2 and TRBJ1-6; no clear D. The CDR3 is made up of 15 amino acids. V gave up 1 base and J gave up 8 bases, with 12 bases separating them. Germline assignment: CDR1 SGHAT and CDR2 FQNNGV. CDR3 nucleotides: TGTGCCAGCAGCTTAGCGCGGGGATCGGATTCACCCCTCCACTTT. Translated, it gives CASSLARGSDSPLHF.

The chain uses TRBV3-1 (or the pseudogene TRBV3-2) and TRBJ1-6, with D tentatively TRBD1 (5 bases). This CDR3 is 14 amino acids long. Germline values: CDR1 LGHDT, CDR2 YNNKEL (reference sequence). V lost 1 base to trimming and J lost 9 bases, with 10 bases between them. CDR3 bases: TGTGCCAGCAGCCAAGGGGGGGTGGGTTCACCCCTCCACTTT. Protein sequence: CASSQGGVGSPLHF.

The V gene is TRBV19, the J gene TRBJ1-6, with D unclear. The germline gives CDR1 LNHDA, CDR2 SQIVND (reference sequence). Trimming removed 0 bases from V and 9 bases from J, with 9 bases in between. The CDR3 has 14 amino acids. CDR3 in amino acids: CASSIDLGVSPLHF. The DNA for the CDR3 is TGTGCCAGTAGTATAGATTTGGGAGTTTCACCCCTCCACTTT. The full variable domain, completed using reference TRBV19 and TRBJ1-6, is DGGITQSPKYLFRKEGQNVTLSCEQNLNHDAMYWYRQDPGQGLRLIYYSQIVNDFQKGDIAEGYSVSREKKESFPLTVTSAQKNPTAFYLCASSIDLGVSPLHFGNGTRLTVT.

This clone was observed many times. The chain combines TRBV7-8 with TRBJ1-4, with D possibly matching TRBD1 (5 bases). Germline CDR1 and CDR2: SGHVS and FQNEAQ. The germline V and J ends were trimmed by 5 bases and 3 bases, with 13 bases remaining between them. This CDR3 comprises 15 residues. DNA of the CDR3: TGTGCCAGCAGCCCGATCGGGGGGGCTAATGAAAAACTGTTTTTT. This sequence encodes CASSPIGGANEKLFF.

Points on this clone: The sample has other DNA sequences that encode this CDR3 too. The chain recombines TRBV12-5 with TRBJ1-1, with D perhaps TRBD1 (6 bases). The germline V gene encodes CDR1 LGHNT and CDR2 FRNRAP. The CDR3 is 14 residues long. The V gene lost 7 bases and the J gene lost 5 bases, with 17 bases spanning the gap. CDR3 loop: CASVPEGRGTEAFF. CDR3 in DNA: TGTGCTAGTGTTCCCGAAGGCAGGGGAACTGAAGCTTTCTTT.

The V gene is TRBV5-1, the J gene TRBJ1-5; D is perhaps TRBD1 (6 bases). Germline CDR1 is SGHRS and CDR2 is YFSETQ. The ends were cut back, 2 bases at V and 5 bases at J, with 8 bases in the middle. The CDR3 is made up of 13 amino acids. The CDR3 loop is CASSFEGDQPQHF. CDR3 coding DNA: TGCGCCAGCAGCTTTGAGGGGGATCAGCCCCAGCATTTT. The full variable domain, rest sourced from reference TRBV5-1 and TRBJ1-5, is KAGVTQTPRYLIKTRGQQVTLSCSPISGHRSVSWYQQTPGQGLQFLFEYFSETQRNKGNFPGRFSGRQFSNSRSEMNVSTLELGDSALYLCASSFEGDQPQHFGDGTRLSIL.

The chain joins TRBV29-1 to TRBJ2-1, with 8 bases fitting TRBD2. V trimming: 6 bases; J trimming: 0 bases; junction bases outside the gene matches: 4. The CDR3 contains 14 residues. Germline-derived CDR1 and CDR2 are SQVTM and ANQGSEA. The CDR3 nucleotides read TGCAGCGTCGCGAGCGGGAGCTCCTACAATGAGCAGTTCTTC. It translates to CSVASGSSYNEQFF.